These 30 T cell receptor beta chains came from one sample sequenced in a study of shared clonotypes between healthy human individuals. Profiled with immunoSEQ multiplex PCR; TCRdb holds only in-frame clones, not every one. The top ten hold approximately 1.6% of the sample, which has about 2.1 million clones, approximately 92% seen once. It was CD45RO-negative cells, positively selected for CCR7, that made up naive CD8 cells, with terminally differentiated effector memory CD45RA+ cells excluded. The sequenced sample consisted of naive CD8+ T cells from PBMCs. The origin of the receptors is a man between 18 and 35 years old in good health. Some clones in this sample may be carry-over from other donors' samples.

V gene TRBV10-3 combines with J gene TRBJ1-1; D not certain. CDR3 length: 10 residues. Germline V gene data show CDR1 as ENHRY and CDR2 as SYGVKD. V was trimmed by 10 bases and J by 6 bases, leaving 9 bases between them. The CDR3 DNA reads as TGTGCCACCCGCGGAGCTGAAGCTTTCTTT. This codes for CATRGAEAFF.

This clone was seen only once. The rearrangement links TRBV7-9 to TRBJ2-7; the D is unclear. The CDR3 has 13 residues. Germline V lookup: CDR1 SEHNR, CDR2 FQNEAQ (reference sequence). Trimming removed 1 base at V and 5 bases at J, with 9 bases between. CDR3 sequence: CASSLVFSHEQYF. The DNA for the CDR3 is TGTGCCAGCAGCTTAGTGTTTTCCCACGAGCAGTACTTC.

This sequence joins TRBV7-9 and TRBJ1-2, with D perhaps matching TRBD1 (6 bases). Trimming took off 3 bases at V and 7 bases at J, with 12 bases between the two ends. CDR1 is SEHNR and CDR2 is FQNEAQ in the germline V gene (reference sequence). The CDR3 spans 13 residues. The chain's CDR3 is CASSFGQGLGYTF. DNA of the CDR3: TGTGCCAGCAGCTTCGGGCAGGGGCTTGGCTACACCTTC.

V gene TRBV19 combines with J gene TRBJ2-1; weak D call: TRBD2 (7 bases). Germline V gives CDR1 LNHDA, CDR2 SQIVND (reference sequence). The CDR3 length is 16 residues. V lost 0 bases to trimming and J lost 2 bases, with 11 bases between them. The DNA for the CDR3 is TGTGCCAGTAGTATAGAATCGGGGGGCCCCTACAATGAGCAGTTCTTC. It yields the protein CASSIESGGPYNEQFF.

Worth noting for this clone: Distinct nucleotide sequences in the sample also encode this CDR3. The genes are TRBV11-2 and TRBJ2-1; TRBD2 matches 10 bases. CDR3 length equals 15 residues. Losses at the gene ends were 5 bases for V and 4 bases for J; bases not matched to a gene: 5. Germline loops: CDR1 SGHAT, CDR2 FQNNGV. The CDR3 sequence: CASSPAGGPYNEQFF. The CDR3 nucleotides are TGTGCCAGCAGCCCAGCGGGAGGGCCGTACAATGAGCAGTTCTTC.

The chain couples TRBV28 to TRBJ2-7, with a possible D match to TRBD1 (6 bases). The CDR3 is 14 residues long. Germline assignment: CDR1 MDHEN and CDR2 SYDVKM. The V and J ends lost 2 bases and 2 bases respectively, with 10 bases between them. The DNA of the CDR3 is TGTGCCAGCAGTTTAAGGACAGATACCTACGAGCAGTACTTC. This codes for CASSLRTDTYEQYF. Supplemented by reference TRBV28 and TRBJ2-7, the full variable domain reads DVKVTQSSRYLVKRTGEKVFLECVQDMDHENMFWYRQDPGLGLRLIYFSYDVKMKEKGDIPEGYSVSREKKERFSLILESASTNQTSMYLCASSLRTDTYEQYFGPGTRLTVT.

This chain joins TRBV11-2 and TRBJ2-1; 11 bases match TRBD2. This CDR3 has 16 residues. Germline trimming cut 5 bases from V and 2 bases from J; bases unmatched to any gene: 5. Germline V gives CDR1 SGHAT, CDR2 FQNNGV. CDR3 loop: CASSITSGSAYNEQFF. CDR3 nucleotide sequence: TGTGCCAGCAGCATCACTAGCGGGAGCGCCTACAATGAGCAGTTCTTC.

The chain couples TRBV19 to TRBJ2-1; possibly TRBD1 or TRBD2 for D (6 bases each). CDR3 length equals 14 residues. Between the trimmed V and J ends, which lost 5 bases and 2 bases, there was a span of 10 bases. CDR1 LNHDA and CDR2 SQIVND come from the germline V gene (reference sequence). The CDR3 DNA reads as TGTGCCAGTAGTTCGAGGGGGGCCTACAATGAGCAGTTCTTC. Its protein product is CASSSRGAYNEQFF.

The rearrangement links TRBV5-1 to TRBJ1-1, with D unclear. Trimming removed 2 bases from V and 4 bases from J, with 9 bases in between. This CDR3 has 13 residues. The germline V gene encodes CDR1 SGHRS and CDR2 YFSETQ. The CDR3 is CASSFGRPTEAFF. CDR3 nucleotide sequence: TGCGCCAGCAGCTTCGGGCGGCCCACTGAAGCTTTCTTT.

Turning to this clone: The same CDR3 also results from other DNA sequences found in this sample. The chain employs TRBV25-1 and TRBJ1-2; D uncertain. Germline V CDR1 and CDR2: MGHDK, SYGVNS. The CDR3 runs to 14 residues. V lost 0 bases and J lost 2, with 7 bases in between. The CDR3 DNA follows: TGTGCCAGCAGTGAATATCATGGAAACTATGGCTACACCTTC. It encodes CASSEYHGNYGYTF.

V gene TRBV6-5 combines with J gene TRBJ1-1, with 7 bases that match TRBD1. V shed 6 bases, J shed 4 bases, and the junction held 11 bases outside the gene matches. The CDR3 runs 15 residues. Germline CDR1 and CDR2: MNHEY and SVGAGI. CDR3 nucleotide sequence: TGTGCCAGCAGGGATGGGACAGTCTCGGTCACTGAAGCTTTCTTT. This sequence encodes CASRDGTVSVTEAFF.

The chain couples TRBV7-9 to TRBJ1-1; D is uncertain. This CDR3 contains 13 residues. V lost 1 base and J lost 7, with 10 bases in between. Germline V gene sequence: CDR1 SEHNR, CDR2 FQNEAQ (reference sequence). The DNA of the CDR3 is TGTGCCAGCAGCTTAGTAAGGACCGGTGAAGCTTTCTTT. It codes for CASSLVRTGEAFF.

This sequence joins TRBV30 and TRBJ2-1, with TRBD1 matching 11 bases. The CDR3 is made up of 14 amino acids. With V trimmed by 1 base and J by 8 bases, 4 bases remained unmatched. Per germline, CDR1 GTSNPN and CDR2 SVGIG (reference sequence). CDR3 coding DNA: TGTGCCTGGAGTGGGGGACAGGGGGGAGATGAGCAGTTCTTC. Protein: CAWSGGQGGDEQFF. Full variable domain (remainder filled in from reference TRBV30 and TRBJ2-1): SQTIHQWPATLVQPVGSPLSLECTVEGTSNPNLYWYRQAAGRGLQLLFYSVGIGQISSEVPQNLSASRPQDRQFILSSKKLLLSDSGFYLCAWSGGQGGDEQFFGPGTRLTVL.

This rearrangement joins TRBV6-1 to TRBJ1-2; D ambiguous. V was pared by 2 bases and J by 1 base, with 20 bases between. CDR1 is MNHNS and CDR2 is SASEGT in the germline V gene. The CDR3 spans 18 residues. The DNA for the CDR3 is TGTGCCAGCAGTGAATCCACCCGGCGGGCAGAATATAACTATGGCTACACCTTC. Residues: CASSESTRRAEYNYGYTF.

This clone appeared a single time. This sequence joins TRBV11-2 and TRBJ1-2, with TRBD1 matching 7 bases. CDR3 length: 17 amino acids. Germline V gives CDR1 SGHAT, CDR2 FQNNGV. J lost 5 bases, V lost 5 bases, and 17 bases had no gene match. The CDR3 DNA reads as TGTGCCAGCAGCCCAACACAGGGGACACACCCGCGGTATGGCTACACCTTC. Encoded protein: CASSPTQGTHPRYGYTF.

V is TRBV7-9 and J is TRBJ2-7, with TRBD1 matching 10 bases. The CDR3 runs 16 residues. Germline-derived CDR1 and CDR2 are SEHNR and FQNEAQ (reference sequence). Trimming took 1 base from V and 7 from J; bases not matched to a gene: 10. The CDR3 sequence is CASSLGPGTGEAEQYF. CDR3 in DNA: TGTGCCAGCAGCTTAGGGCCCGGGACAGGGGAAGCTGAGCAGTACTTC.

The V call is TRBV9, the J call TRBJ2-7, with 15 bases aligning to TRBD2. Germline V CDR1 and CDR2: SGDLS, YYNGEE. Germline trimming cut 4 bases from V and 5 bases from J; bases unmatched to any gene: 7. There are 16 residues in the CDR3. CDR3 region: CASSPWTSGRGNEQYF. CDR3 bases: TGTGCCAGCAGCCCGTGGACTAGCGGGAGGGGTAACGAGCAGTACTTC.

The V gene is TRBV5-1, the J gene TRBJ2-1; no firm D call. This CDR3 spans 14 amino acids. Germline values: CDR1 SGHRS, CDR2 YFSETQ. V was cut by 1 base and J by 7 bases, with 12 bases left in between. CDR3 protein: CASSLRHPRNEQFF. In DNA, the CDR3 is TGCGCCAGCAGCTTGCGCCACCCACGGAATGAGCAGTTCTTC.

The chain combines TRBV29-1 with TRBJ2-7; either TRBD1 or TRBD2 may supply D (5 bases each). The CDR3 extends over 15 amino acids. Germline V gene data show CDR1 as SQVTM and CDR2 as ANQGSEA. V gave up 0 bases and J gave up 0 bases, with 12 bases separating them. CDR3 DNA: TGCAGCGTTGAAGATTGGGGGAACAGCTCCTACGAGCAGTACTTC. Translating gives CSVEDWGNSSYEQYF.

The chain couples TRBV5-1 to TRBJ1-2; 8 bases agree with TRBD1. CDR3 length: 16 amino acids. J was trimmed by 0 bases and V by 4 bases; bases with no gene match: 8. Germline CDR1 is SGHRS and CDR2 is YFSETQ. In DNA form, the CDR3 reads TGCGCCAGCAGCCCCCCCGGGACAGGATCTAACTATGGCTACACCTTC. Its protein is CASSPPGTGSNYGYTF.

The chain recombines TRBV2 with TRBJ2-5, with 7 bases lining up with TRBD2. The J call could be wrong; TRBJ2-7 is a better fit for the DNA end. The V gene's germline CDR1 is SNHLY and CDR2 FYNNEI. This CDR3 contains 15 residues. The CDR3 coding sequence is TGTGCCAGCAGGACGAGACAGCGGGACTCCTACGAGCAGTACTTC. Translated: CASRTRQRDSYEQYF.

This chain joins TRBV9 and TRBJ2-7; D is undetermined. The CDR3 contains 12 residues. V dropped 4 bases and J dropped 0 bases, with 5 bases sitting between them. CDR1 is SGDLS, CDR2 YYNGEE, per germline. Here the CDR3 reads CASSRTSYEQYF. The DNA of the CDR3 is TGTGCCAGCAGCCGGACCTCCTACGAGCAGTACTTC.

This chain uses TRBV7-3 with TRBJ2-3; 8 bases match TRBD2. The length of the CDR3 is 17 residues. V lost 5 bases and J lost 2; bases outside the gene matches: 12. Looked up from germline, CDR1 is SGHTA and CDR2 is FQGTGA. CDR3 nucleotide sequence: TGTGCCAGCAGCCCTCGGCCCTTAGCGGGGATCACAGATACGCAGTATTTT. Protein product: CASSPRPLAGITDTQYF.

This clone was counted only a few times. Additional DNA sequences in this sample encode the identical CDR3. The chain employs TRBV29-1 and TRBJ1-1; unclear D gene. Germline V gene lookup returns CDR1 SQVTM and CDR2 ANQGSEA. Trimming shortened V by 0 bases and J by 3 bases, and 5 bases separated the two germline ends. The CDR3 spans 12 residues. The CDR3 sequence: CSVEDRDTEAFF. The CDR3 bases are TGCAGCGTTGAAGATCGGGACACTGAAGCTTTCTTT.

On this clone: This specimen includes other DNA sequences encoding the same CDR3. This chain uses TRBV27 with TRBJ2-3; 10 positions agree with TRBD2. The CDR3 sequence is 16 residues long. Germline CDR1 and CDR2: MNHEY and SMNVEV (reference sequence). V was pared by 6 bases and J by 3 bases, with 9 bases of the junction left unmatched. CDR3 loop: CASSLLAGLGTDTQYF. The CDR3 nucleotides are TGTGCCAGCAGCCTACTAGCGGGATTGGGGACAGATACGCAGTATTTT.

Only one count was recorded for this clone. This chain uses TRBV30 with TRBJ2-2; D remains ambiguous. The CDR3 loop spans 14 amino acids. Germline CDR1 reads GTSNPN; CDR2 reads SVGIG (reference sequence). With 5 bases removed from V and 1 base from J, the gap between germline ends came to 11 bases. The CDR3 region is CAWGPQKNTGELFF. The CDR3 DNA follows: TGTGCCTGGGGGCCCCAAAAGAACACCGGGGAGCTGTTTTTT. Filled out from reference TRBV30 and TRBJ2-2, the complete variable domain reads SQTIHQWPATLVQPVGSPLSLECTVEGTSNPNLYWYRQAAGRGLQLLFYSVGIGQISSEVPQNLSASRPQDRQFILSSKKLLLSDSGFYLCAWGPQKNTGELFFGEGSRLTVL.

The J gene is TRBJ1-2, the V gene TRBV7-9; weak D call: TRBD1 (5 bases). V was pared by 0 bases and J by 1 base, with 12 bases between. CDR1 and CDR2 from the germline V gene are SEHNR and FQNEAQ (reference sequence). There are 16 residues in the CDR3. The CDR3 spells CASSLARDRSNYGYTF. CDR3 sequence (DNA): TGTGCCAGCAGCTTAGCCCGGGACCGAAGTAACTATGGCTACACCTTC.

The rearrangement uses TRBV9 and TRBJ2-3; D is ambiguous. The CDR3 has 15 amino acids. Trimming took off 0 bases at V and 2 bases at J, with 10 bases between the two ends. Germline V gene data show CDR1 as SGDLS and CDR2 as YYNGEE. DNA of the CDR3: TGTGCCAGCAGCGTAGCCCAGACGCTCACAGATACGCAGTATTTT. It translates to CASSVAQTLTDTQYF.

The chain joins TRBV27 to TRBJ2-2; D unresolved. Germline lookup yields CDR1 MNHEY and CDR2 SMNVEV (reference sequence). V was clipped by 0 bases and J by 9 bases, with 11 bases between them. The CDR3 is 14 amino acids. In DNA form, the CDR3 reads TGTGCCAGCAGTTTATCGAGCGCTAGTAGGGAGCTGTTTTTT. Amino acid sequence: CASSLSSASRELFF.

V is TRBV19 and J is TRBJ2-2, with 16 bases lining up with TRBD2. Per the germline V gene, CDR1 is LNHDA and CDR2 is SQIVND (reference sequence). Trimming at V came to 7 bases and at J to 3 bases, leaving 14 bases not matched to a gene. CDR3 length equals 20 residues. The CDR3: CASTDVRGTSGRAYTGELFF. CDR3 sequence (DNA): TGTGCCAGTACTGATGTCAGGGGGACTAGCGGGAGGGCCTACACCGGGGAGCTGTTTTTT.